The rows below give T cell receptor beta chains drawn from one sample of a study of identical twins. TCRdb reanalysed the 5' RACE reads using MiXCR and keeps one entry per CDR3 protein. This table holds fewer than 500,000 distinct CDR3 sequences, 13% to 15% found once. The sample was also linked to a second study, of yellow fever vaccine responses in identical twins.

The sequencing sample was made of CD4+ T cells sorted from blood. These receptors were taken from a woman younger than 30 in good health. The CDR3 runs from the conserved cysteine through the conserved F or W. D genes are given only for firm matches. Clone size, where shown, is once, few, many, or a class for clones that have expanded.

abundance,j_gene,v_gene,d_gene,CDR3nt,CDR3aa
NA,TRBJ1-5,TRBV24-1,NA,TGTGCCACCAGTGATTCCCCAGGGGGCAATCAGCCCCAGCATTTT,CATSDSPGGNQPQHF
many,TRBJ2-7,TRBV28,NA,TGTGCCAGCAGTTTTCGGGCCTACGAGCAGTACTTC,CASSFRAYEQYF
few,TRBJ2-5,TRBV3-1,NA,TGTGCCAGCAGCCAAGATAGGCTAATCGAGACCCAGTACTTC,CASSQDRLIETQYF
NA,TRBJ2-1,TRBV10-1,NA,TGCGCCAGCAGTGAGAACCGGGACGCCTACAATGAGCAGTTCTTC,CASSENRDAYNEQFF
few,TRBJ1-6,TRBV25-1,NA,TGTGCCAGCAGGGCAGAATTGGGTTCACCCCTCCACTTT,CASRAELGSPLHF
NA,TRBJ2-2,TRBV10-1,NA,TGCGCCAGCAGTGAGGACCCGAACACCGGGGAGCTGTTTTTT,CASSEDPNTGELFF
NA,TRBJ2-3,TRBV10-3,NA,TGTGCCATCAAAGGGTCAGCAGGGACCACAGATACGCAGTATTTT,CAIKGSAGTTDTQYF
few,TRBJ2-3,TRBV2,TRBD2,TGTGCCAGTAAGCAGGGACTAGCGGACACAGATACGCAGTATTTT,CASKQGLADTDTQYF
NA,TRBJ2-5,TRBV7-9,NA,TGTGCCAGCAGCTCAGGGGTTGGGGGGCTCCAAGAGACCCAGTACTTC,CASSSGVGGLQETQYF
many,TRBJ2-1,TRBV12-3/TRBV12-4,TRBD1,TGTGCCAGCAGCAGACAGGGGGGTAATGAGCAGTTCTTC,CASSRQGGNEQFF
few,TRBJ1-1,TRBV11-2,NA,TGTGCCAGCAGCACCAACCTGGGGGGTGAAGCTTTCTTT,CASSTNLGGEAFF
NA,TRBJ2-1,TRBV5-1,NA,TGCGCCAGCAGCTTGGTGCAGGGTGGGTACAATGAGCAGTTCTTC,CASSLVQGGYNEQFF
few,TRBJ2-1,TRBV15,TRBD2,TGTGCCACCAGCAGGGGGGTGGCTAGCGGATCCCTTAAGAGCTCCTACAATGAGCAGTTCTTC,CATSRGVASGSLKSSYNEQFF
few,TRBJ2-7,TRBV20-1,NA,TGCAGTGCTAGAGATGGGGGAAAAGCCTACGAGCAGTACTTC,CSARDGGKAYEQYF
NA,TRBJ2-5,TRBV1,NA,TGCACCAGCACCGGAAGGAAAAAGACCCAGTACTTC,CTSTGRKKTQYF
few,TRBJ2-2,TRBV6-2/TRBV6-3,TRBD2,TGTGCCAGCAGGCTTAGCGGGTCGAACACCGGGGAGCTGTTTTTT,CASRLSGSNTGELFF
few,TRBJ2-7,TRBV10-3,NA,TGTGCCATCAGTGATTTGGTGGAGTCCTACGAGCAGTACTTC,CAISDLVESYEQYF
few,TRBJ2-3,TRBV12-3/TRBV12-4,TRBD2,TGTGCCAGCACCAGATTAACTAGCGGAGCAGATACGCAGTATTTT,CASTRLTSGADTQYF
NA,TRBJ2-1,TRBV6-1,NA,TGTGCCAGCAGGGCACAAAACAATGAGCAGTTCTTC,CASRAQNNEQFF
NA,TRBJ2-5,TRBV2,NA,TGTGCCAGCAGTCCCGACCGACGCCCCATACAAGAGACCCAGTACTTC,CASSPDRRPIQETQYF
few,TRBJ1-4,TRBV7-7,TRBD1,TGTGCTAGCAGCCGTGACAGGGGTGAAAAACTGTTTTTT,CASSRDRGEKLFF
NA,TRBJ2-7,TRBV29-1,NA,TGCAGCGTCTCAGGGTCCGCCTACGAGCAGTACTTC,CSVSGSAYEQYF
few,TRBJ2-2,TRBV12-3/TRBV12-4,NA,TGTGCCAGCAGCATCCTAGTGAACACCGGGGAGCTGTTTTTT,CASSILVNTGELFF
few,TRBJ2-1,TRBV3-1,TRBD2,TGTGCCAGCAGCCTTAGGACTAGCGGGGCCGAGCAGTTCTTC,CASSLRTSGAEQFF
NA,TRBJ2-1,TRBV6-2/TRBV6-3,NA,TGTGCCAGCAGTTACTCGCGGCCTTTCTACAATGAGCAGTTCTTC,CASSYSRPFYNEQFF
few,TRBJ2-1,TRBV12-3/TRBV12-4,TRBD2,TGTGCCAGCAGTACCGGACTAGCGGGGGTATATGAGCAGTTCTTC,CASSTGLAGVYEQFF
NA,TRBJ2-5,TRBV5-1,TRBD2,TGCGCCAGCAGCTTGGGCCGGCTAGCGGGAGGCACAAGATCGGCCCTGTACTTC,CASSLGRLAGGTRSALYF
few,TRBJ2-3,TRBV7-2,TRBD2,TGTGCCAGCAGCTTAGTAGCTAGCGGGAGAGCAGATACGCAGTATTTT,CASSLVASGRADTQYF
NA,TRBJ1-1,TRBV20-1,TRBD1,TGCAGTGCCTCTACTGACAGGGGTAATGAAGCTTTCTTT,CSASTDRGNEAFF
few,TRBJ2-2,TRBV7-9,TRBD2,TGTGCCAGCAGCTTAGCTAGCGGGATCTCGCCCGGGGAGCTGTTTTTT,CASSLASGISPGELFF
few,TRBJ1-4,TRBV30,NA,TGTGCCTCCAACGCGGGGGAAAAACTGTTTTTT,CASNAGEKLFF
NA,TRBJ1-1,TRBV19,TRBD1,TGTGCCAGTAGTACACGGACAGGGCAGGTTATGAACACTGAAGCTTTCTTT,CASSTRTGQVMNTEAFF
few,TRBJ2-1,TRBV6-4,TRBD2,TGTGCCAGCAGTGGGGGACTAACCTTCAATGAGCAGTTCTTC,CASSGGLTFNEQFF
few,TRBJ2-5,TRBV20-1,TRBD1,TGCAGTGCCCCCACCGGGACAGGCCGAGAGACCCAGTACTTC,CSAPTGTGRETQYF
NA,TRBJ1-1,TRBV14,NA,TGTGCCAGCAGTTATCCCGGGGTTAACACTGAAGCTTTCTTT,CASSYPGVNTEAFF
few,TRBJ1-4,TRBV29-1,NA,TGCAGCGTTTTTTCGGCGAATGAAAAACTGTTTTTT,CSVFSANEKLFF
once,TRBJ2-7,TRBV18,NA,TGTGCCAGCTCACCGACAACAGGATCCGGAAACGAGCAGTACTTC,CASSPTTGSGNEQYF
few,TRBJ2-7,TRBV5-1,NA,TGCGCCAGCAGCTTGGGTCCTCACTACGAGCAGTACTTC,CASSLGPHYEQYF
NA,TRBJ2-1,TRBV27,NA,TGTGCCAGCAGTTTATGGGGAGGGGGTACAATTGAGCAGTTCTTC,CASSLWGGGTIEQFF
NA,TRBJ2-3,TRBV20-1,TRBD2,TGCAGTGCTAGCTCTCTAGCGGCTAGCACAGATACGCAGTATTTT,CSASSLAASTDTQYF
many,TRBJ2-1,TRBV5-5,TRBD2,TGTGCCAGCAGCTCGGGAGGGAGCTCCTACAATGAGCAGTTCTTC,CASSSGGSSYNEQFF
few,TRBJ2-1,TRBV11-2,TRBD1,TGTGCCAGCAGCAAGGACAGGGGCCAGTACAATGAGCAGTTCTTC,CASSKDRGQYNEQFF
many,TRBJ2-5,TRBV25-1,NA,TGTGCCAGCAGTGAATACAGAACTGGGCGGAGAGGAGAGACCCAGTACTTC,CASSEYRTGRRGETQYF
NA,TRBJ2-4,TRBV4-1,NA,TGCGCCAGCAGCCAAGACAGACTGGATGTAGCCAAAAACATTCAGTACTTC,CASSQDRLDVAKNIQYF
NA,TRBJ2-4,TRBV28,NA,TGTGCCAGCAGTAGCGCAGGACAGCGCAGAGTGAACATTCAGTACTTC,CASSSAGQRRVNIQYF
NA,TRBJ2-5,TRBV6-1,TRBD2,TGTGCCAGCAGTGCAGCGGGAGCGGAGACCCAGTACTTC,CASSAAGAETQYF
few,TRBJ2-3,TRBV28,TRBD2,TGTGCCAGCAGTCCTGGGGCTAGCGGGAGTGGAAGCACAGATACGCAGTATTTT,CASSPGASGSGSTDTQYF
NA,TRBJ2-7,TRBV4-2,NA,TGTGCCAGCAGCCAAGCGGAACCGCCGGGCAAGCAGTACTTC,CASSQAEPPGKQYF
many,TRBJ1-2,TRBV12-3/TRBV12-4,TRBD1,TGTGCCAGCAGTTTACGCGGACAGGCAAATGGCTACACCTTC,CASSLRGQANGYTF
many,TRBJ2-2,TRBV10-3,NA,TGTGCCATCAGTGAGTCGAGAAGAGCCACCGGGGAGCTGTTTTTT,CAISESRRATGELFF
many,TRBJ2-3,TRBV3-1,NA,TGTGCCAGCAGTTCGCGCACAGATACGCAGTATTTT,CASSSRTDTQYF
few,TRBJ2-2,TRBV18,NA,TGTGCCAGCGCCCTCCTCCAGTCCACCGGGGAGCTGTTTTTT,CASALLQSTGELFF
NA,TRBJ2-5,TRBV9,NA,TGTGCCAGCAGCGTAGCTATGGCAGAGACCCAGTACTTC,CASSVAMAETQYF
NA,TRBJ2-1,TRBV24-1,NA,TGTGCCACCAGTGGACCCAAGGGCTCCTACAATGAGCAGTTCTTC,CATSGPKGSYNEQFF
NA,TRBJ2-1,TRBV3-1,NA,TGTGCCAGCAGGAACAGCGGTAGCTCCTACAATGAGCAGTTCTTC,CASRNSGSSYNEQFF
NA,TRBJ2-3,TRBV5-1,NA,TGCGCCAGCAGCCTCTCAGAGACTCGGGATACGCAGTATTTT,CASSLSETRDTQYF